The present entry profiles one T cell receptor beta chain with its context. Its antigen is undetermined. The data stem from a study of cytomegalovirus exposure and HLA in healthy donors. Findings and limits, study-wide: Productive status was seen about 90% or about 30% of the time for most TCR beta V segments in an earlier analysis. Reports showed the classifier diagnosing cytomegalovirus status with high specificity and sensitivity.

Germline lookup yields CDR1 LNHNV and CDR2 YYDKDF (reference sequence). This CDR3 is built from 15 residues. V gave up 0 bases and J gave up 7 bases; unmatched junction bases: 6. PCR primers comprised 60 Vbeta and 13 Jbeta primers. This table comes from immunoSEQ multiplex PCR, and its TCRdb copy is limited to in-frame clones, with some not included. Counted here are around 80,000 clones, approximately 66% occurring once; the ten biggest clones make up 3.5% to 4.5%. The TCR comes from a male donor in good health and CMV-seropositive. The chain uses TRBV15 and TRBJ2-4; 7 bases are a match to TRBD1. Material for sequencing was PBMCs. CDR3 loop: CATSRDRQGGNIQYF. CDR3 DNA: TGTGCCACCAGCAGAGATCGACAGGGCGGGAACATTCAGTACTTC.